This record looks at one T cell receptor (beta chain) sequence and its context. cDNA carried unique molecular identifiers, and a universal primer site was added by template switching. TCRdb passed the 5' RACE reads through MiXCR, listing each CDR3 protein once. The sample shows hundreds of thousands of distinct CDR3 sequences, about 7% of them seen only once. V shed 3 bases and J 3 bases; nucleotides not matched to a gene: 1. This CDR3 has 15 amino acids. CDR1 and CDR2 (germline): DFQATT, SNEGSKA (reference sequence). This sample is drawn from a study of identical twins. The same sample was also studied in work on yellow fever vaccine responses in identical twins.

The chain recombines TRBV20-1 with TRBJ2-3, with 15 bases lining up with TRBD2. Sequenced: memory (CD45RO+) T cells sorted from blood. The receptor's source is a woman aged 18-30 years in good health. CDR3 in amino acids: CSASGTSGRTDTQYF. For the CDR3, the DNA is TGCAGTGCTAGCGGGACTAGCGGGAGGACAGATACGCAGTATTTT.